The 2 T cell receptor beta chains given below trace back to one sample, sequenced in a study of blood T cell repertoires in COVID-19. The method was immunoSEQ multiplex PCR; TCRdb's version includes in-frame clones alone and lacks a portion of them. The profile shows tens of thousands of clones, roughly 79% of them singletons. The source material was peripheral blood. Every receptor here comes from a human donor in a cohort sampled during active COVID-19.

V usage is TRBV9 and J usage is TRBJ2-2, with unresolved D. This CDR3 is 15 amino acids long. The ends were cut back, 0 bases at V and 4 bases at J, with 10 bases in the middle. The germline V gene has CDR1 SGDLS and CDR2 YYNGEE. CDR3 in DNA: TGTGCCAGCAGCGTAGCTGGGCAGGCCACCGGGGAGCTGTTTTTT. Translated, it gives CASSVAGQATGELFF.

Here the CDR3 reads CASRMTGGDGYTF. As DNA, the CDR3 is TGTGCCAGCAGAATGACAGGGGGGGATGGCTACACCTTC. The rearrangement uses TRBV7-9 and TRBJ1-2, with TRBD1 matching over 9 bases. The CDR3 runs to 13 residues. The trim removed 6 bases at V and 6 bases at J, leaving 5 bases unmatched. From germline, CDR1 is SEHNR and CDR2 FQNEAQ (reference sequence).